This TCR beta chain was obtained from a study of Ad26.COV2.S vaccination and SARS-CoV-2 variants. Broader study findings: Spike-specific CD8+ and CD4+ T cell responses reportedly showed substantial breadth after vaccination.

Germline CDR1 reads LNHDA; CDR2 reads SQIVND (reference sequence). The CDR3 totals 15 residues. V was pared by 5 bases and J by 1 base, with 4 bases of the junction left unmatched. As for this clone: Its antigen is currently unknown.

Treatment noted: roughly 18 received Ad26.COV2.S at low or high dose, single or two shots; a few received placebo; per-sample allocation not given. The samples were gathered on day 63 after the first injection of vaccine or placebo. Measured with immunoSEQ multiplex PCR; TCRdb has only the in-frame clones, and not every one. The table shows around 320,000 clones, with around nine tenths occurring only once. V gene TRBV19 combines with J gene TRBJ2-3; 9 bases line up with TRBD2. This specimen consisted of peripheral blood, obtained in a trial of Ad26.COV2.S vaccine versus placebo. The TCR sequence derives from a person between 18 and 65 years old who received the Ad26.COV2.S COVID-19 vaccine or a placebo. CDR3 coding DNA: TGTGCCAGTAGTCTCCGGACTAGCGGCACAGATACGCAGTATTTT. This codes for CASSLRTSGTDTQYF.